This TCR beta chain was sequenced for a study of blood T cell repertoires in COVID-19 (dated by TCRdb to the early 2020s). Regarding the study in general: Samples covering the acute and convalescent phases of COVID-19 were provided by collaborators in the United States, Italy and Spain. Where HLA class I and class II types were available, the types were taken from metadata supplied by the sample provider, not from assay-based typing. The material from the prospective study consisted of cDNA or gDNA derived from T cells, B-cell-depleted T cells, or PBMCs. A freely available public database, intended as a resource for researchers studying the immune response to SARS-CoV-2, is where the repertoires were released. A de-identified subject ID, COVID-19 status, age in years and sex were almost always included in the sample metadata. Deeply sampled blood TCRbeta repertoires from subjects exposed to, actively infected with, or recovered from COVID-19 were included in the dataset. The samples were drawn from the first 160 participants of the ongoing ImmuneRACE study and from 950 to 1,500 subjects provided by 6 global collaborators. Overall study results and their limits: The quantity of clinical and demographic metadata differed by source and by participant and was supplied without curation.

V is trimmed back by 0 bases and J by 5 bases, and the junction contains 11 bases that no gene match accounts for. According to the germline V gene (reference sequence), CDR1 reads SGHNT and CDR2 reads YYREEE. The CDR3, from cysteine to phenylalanine, totals 17 residues. Only CDR3 DNA is held: 51 bases, read in frame from base 1. On this clone itself: Its antigen is unknown. Within one base of it there is no much larger clone, and no base qualities were kept.

Participants in the prospective study were aged roughly 18 to 100 years, lived in about two dozen United States geographic areas, and enrolled through a virtual design. In the prospective study, participants were assigned to cohorts based on the clinical history participants reported in a screening survey and a study questionnaire. Exposed participants were defined as having been in contact with someone with a PCR-confirmed or clinician-diagnosed COVID-19 case within 2 weeks of study entry. In the prospective study, whole blood, serum and a nasopharyngeal or oropharyngeal swab were collected from each participant by mobile phlebotomists. Prospective study participants could optionally give additional blood draws and questionnaires over an approximately 2-month period. Prospective study blood samples were shipped either frozen or at room temperature before DNA extraction. The immunoSEQ Assay, a bias-controlled multiplex PCR, was used to amplify TCRbeta CDR3 regions from genomic DNA. The authors' analysis ran thus. Nucleated cell counts per sample were estimated from amplification of reference gene primers within the assay. Sequence reads were collapsed and filtered to measure the absolute abundance of every unique TCRbeta CDR3 rearrangement. For each sample, productive Simpson clonality was calculated as the square root of Simpson's diversity index across productive rearrangements. The clones in this table, taken by TCRdb from immuneACCESS, are in-frame only. Not every clone is retained; where verified, under half of the shortfall comes from an unresolved V gene, and the cause of the rest is unknown. The DNA gave D and trimming, while V, J and clone size come from that table. The sample table contains 140,000 to 150,000 clones; only one count was recorded for around 84% of them. The ten largest clones capture 4.5% to 6% of the sample.

Sequencing was performed on PBMCs or T cells enriched from blood (not recorded which). The receptor was isolated from a woman aged 45-60 years who had been exposed to COVID-19. The chain uses TRBV5-4 and TRBJ2-7, with 10 middle bases fitting TRBD2. The base sequence is TGTGCCAGCAGCTTGGCTCTAGCGGGAGATTCGAGAAACGAGCAGTACTTC. Translated, this gives CASSLALAGDSRNEQYF.